Given below is one TCR beta chain in context. CDR1 is WSHSY, CDR2 SAAADI, per germline. Trimming cost V 6 bases and J 2 bases, with 13 bases left between them. This CDR3 is 14 amino acids long. The assay was immunoSEQ multiplex PCR, and TCRdb's table has in-frame clones only and misses some. The sample has 130,000 to 150,000 clones; approximately 91% are singletons. The sample originates from a study of radiation and T cells in renal cell carcinoma. Described time point: baseline pretreatment blood. Treatment denoted: 15 Gy SBRT to primary tumor, nephrectomy 4 weeks later. This TCR was recovered from a woman in her forties or fifties with renal cell carcinoma. V is TRBV10-2 and J is TRBJ2-5; tentatively, D is TRBD2 (6 bases). The specimen was blood, collected from a patient whose treatment included radiotherapy and nephrectomy. CDR3 amino acids: CASRGGAGQETQYF. The CDR3 DNA reads TGCGCCAGCAGGGGGGGTGCAGGGCAAGAGACCCAGTACTTC.